The clone carrying this TCR beta chain has at least ten counts. Its antigen is not known. This specimen comes from a study of human T cells and chemical hapten exposure. In the study overall: Readings were taken at 6 days from patch tests that had applied 0.01% DPC to the upper back.

General study findings and limits: DPC sensitization produced no change in TCRs with frequency above 1 in 1000. While controls formed fewer of them, expanded TCRs formed significantly more large CDR3 similarity clusters.

The library tagged each cDNA molecule with unique molecular identifiers. TCRdb re-analysed the RACE reads in MiXCR, keeping a single row per CDR3 protein. The repertoire consists of tens of thousands of distinct CDR3 sequences, with 10% occurring once and the leading ten covering roughly 2.5%. The time point was: patch test 2, 6 weeks after DPC sensitization. Treatment: therapeutic diphenylcyclopropenone sensitization with weekly scalp DPC. The receptor was derived from a woman aged 25 to 45 with alopecia areata. Some clones in this sample may be carry-over from other donors' samples. The sample was whole blood, taken in connection with sensitization to the hapten diphenylcyclopropenone (DPC).

For the CDR3, the DNA is TGTGCCAGCAGTTTCAGGGAAGACTATGGCTACACCTTC. Amino acids: CASSFREDYGYTF. V is TRBV12-3 or TRBV12-4 and J is TRBJ1-2; D perhaps matches TRBD1 (5 bases). This CDR3 region has 13 residues. Trimming stripped 3 bases from V and 3 bases from J, with 8 bases between.